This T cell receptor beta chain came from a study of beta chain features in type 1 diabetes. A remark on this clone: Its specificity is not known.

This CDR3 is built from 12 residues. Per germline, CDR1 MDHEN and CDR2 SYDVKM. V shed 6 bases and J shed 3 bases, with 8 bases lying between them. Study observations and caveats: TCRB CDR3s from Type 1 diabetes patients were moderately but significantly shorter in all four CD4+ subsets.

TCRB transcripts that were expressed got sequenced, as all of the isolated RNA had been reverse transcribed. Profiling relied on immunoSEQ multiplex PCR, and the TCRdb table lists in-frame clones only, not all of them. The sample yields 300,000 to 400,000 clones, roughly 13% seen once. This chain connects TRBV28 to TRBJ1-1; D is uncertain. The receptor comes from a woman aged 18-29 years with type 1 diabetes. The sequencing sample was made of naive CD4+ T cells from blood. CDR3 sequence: CASRRADTEAFF. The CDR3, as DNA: TGTGCCAGCAGGCGTGCGGACACTGAAGCTTTCTTT. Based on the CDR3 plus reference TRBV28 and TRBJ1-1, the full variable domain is DVKVTQSSRYLVKRTGEKVFLECVQDMDHENMFWYRQDPGLGLRLIYFSYDVKMKEKGDIPEGYSVSREKKERFSLILESASTNQTSMYLCASRRADTEAFFGQGTRLTVV.